Listed here is a single T cell receptor (beta chain). With 1 base clipped from V and 3 bases from J, the junction kept 2 bases outside the gene matches. This CDR3 has 15 residues. Germline loops: CDR1 LNHDA, CDR2 SQIVND (reference sequence). The time point is: pretreatment peripheral blood. Repertoires were generated with immunoSEQ multiplex PCR, while TCRdb's copy carries only in-frame clones and drops some. The table has 55,000 to 80,000 clones, under 90% seen once. The data were taken from a study of PD-L1 blockade in urothelial cancer. The sequences come from PBMCs, collected around atezolizumab (anti-PD-L1) treatment. This TCR was recovered from a man between 65 and 85 years old with urothelial cancer. The chain links TRBV19 to TRBJ2-3; TRBD2 matches 9 bases. This CDR3 reads CASSIASGTTDTQYF. In DNA form, the CDR3 reads TGTGCCAGTAGTATAGCTAGCGGGACAACAGATACGCAGTATTTT.